These T cell receptor beta chains were read from a single sample in a study of tumor-infiltrating lymphocytes in oesophageal squamous cell carcinoma. TCRdb re-called the PCR reads through MiXCR, storing one row per CDR3 protein. The table shows about 22,000 distinct CDR3 sequences, with approximately 34% occurring only once. Sequenced: esophageal tumor tissue. The receptors shown here come from a female donor with esophageal squamous cell carcinoma. The CDR3 runs from the conserved cysteine through the conserved F or W. A D gene is named only where the DNA matches it firmly. The size entry is marked missing in some rows and otherwise reads once, few, many or a size class.

abundance: NA
v_gene: TRBV12-5
d_gene: TRBD2
j_gene: TRBJ2-7
CDR3nt: TGTGCTAGTGGTTTGGGGACTAGAAACAATGAGCAGTACTTC
CDR3aa: CASGLGTRNNEQYF

abundance: NA
v_gene: TRBV7-6
d_gene: TRBD2
j_gene: TRBJ2-5
CDR3nt: TGTGCCAGCAGCGTAGGACTAGCGGGAGGAGGCCAAGAGACCCAGTACTTC
CDR3aa: CASSVGLAGGGQETQYF

abundance: NA
v_gene: TRBV7-2
d_gene: NA
j_gene: TRBJ1-6
CDR3nt: TGTGCCAGCAGCTTAGTGGGGGACCGGGGGTCACCCCTCAACTTT
CDR3aa: CASSLVGDRGSPLNF

abundance: few
v_gene: TRBV12-3/TRBV12-4
d_gene: NA
j_gene: TRBJ1-1
CDR3nt: TGTGCCAGCAGCCGTAGGACTGAAGCTTTCTTT
CDR3aa: CASSRRTEAFF

abundance: many
v_gene: TRBV2
d_gene: TRBD1
j_gene: TRBJ1-2
CDR3nt: TGTGCCAGCAGGCTACCGACAGGGGGGCTGAACTATGGCTACACCTTC
CDR3aa: CASRLPTGGLNYGYTF

abundance: many
v_gene: TRBV28
d_gene: NA
j_gene: TRBJ2-7
CDR3nt: TGTGCCAGCAGTTTTTACTCCGGGACCCCCGGCTACGAGCAGTACTTC
CDR3aa: CASSFYSGTPGYEQYF

abundance: NA
v_gene: TRBV6-1
d_gene: NA
j_gene: TRBJ1-2
CDR3nt: TGTGCCAGCAGCCTCCTTGGAAACTATGGCTACACCTTC
CDR3aa: CASSLLGNYGYTF

abundance: NA
v_gene: TRBV19
d_gene: NA
j_gene: TRBJ2-7
CDR3nt: TGTGCCAGTAGTGAGACCAGGGAGCGCGAGCAGTACTTC
CDR3aa: CASSETREREQYF

abundance: NA
v_gene: TRBV7-9
d_gene: NA
j_gene: TRBJ1-2
CDR3nt: TGTGCCAGCAGCTTAGACTCTAAGAGGGGCTACACCTTC
CDR3aa: CASSLDSKRGYTF

abundance: NA
v_gene: TRBV7-9
d_gene: NA
j_gene: TRBJ2-7
CDR3nt: TGTGCCAGCAGCTGGAGGGGAGGGACAGAATACTACGAGCAGTACTTC
CDR3aa: CASSWRGGTEYYEQYF

abundance: few
v_gene: TRBV12-3/TRBV12-4
d_gene: TRBD2
j_gene: TRBJ2-1
CDR3nt: TGTGCCAGCAGTTCTCTCATAGCGGGAGCGGGATATGAGCAGTTCTTC
CDR3aa: CASSSLIAGAGYEQFF

abundance: few
v_gene: TRBV5-5
d_gene: TRBD1
j_gene: TRBJ1-4
CDR3nt: TGTGCCAGCAGCCCCGGGACAGGGATCGCGGGGAATGAAAAACTGTTTTTT
CDR3aa: CASSPGTGIAGNEKLFF

abundance: many
v_gene: TRBV28
d_gene: TRBD2
j_gene: TRBJ2-5
CDR3nt: TGTGCCAGCAGCCTCCTAGCGGGAGGTTTAGAGACCCAGTACTTC
CDR3aa: CASSLLAGGLETQYF

abundance: many
v_gene: TRBV7-9
d_gene: TRBD1
j_gene: TRBJ1-2
CDR3nt: TGTGCCAGCAGCTTAGACGGGACAGTGTATGGCTACACCTTC
CDR3aa: CASSLDGTVYGYTF

abundance: many
v_gene: TRBV28
d_gene: NA
j_gene: TRBJ2-7
CDR3nt: TGTGCCAGCAGTTTTTCGACATCCGAACCAACCCGCTACGAGCAGTACTTC
CDR3aa: CASSFSTSEPTRYEQYF

abundance: NA
v_gene: TRBV7-9
d_gene: TRBD1
j_gene: TRBJ2-7
CDR3nt: TGTGCCAGCAGCTTCGGCGCTTGGACAGGGGTCTACGAGCAGTACTTC
CDR3aa: CASSFGAWTGVYEQYF

abundance: medium-sized
v_gene: TRBV7-2
d_gene: NA
j_gene: TRBJ2-7
CDR3nt: TGTGCCAGCAGCTTAGTGATGGGATCGATCTCCTACGAGCAGTACTTC
CDR3aa: CASSLVMGSISYEQYF

abundance: NA
v_gene: TRBV5-6
d_gene: TRBD1
j_gene: TRBJ1-3
CDR3nt: TGTGCCAGCAGCTTAGGACAGGGGAGCTCTGGAAACACCATATATTTT
CDR3aa: CASSLGQGSSGNTIYF

abundance: many
v_gene: TRBV2
d_gene: NA
j_gene: TRBJ2-6
CDR3nt: TGTGCCAGCAGTGAAGCGCTAGGGACAGGGGCCAACGTCCTGACTTTC
CDR3aa: CASSEALGTGANVLTF

abundance: NA
v_gene: TRBV6-1
d_gene: TRBD1
j_gene: TRBJ1-6
CDR3nt: TGTGCCAGCAGAACGGGACAGACTACCTACGAGCAGCACTTT
CDR3aa: CASRTGQTTYEQHF

abundance: many
v_gene: TRBV6-1
d_gene: NA
j_gene: TRBJ2-7
CDR3nt: TGTGCCAGCAGCCCAGACCGCTACAATGAGCAGTACTTC
CDR3aa: CASSPDRYNEQYF

abundance: NA
v_gene: TRBV7-2
d_gene: NA
j_gene: TRBJ2-7
CDR3nt: TGTGCCAGCAGCTTAGGGGTGTGGAGGGAGCAGTACTTC
CDR3aa: CASSLGVWREQYF

abundance: few
v_gene: TRBV5-1
d_gene: NA
j_gene: TRBJ1-1
CDR3nt: TGCGCCAGCAGCTTGGAGTTCGCAGGGACTGAAGCTTTCTTT
CDR3aa: CASSLEFAGTEAFF

abundance: many
v_gene: TRBV6-1
d_gene: NA
j_gene: TRBJ1-1
CDR3nt: TGTGCCAGCAGTGAAAGTGGGGGAACAGGGACAGCTTTCTTT
CDR3aa: CASSESGGTGTAFF

abundance: NA
v_gene: TRBV6-5
d_gene: TRBD1
j_gene: TRBJ2-5
CDR3nt: TGTGCCAGCTCGACAGGGAGCTCCTACAATGAGCAGTACTTC
CDR3aa: CASSTGSSYNEQYF

abundance: medium-sized
v_gene: TRBV6-1
d_gene: NA
j_gene: TRBJ2-7
CDR3nt: TGTGCCAGCAGTGCCGCGGGACTTATCTACGAGCAGTACTTC
CDR3aa: CASSAAGLIYEQYF

abundance: NA
v_gene: TRBV7-9
d_gene: NA
j_gene: TRBJ2-5
CDR3nt: TGTGCCAGCAGCTACGGTTGGGATGAGCAGTACTTC
CDR3aa: CASSYGWDEQYF

abundance: NA
v_gene: TRBV28
d_gene: TRBD2
j_gene: TRBJ2-7
CDR3nt: TGTGCCAGCAGGATTAGCGGGAGAAGCTACGAGCAGTACTTC
CDR3aa: CASRISGRSYEQYF

abundance: NA
v_gene: TRBV6-1
d_gene: NA
j_gene: TRBJ2-1
CDR3nt: TGTGCCAGCAGTCTAACTAGCACCTCCTACAATGAGCAGTTCTTC
CDR3aa: CASSLTSTSYNEQFF

abundance: NA
v_gene: TRBV28
d_gene: TRBD1
j_gene: TRBJ1-6
CDR3nt: TGTGCCAGCAGTTCAGGGGGGAGCTCCTACGAGCAGTTCTTT
CDR3aa: CASSSGGSSYEQFF

abundance: NA
v_gene: TRBV5-5
d_gene: TRBD2
j_gene: TRBJ2-1
CDR3nt: TGTGCCAGCAGCCCCATTGGGCGGGAGAGGGATGAGCAGTTCTTC
CDR3aa: CASSPIGRERDEQFF

abundance: NA
v_gene: TRBV28
d_gene: NA
j_gene: TRBJ1-6
CDR3nt: TGTGCCAGCAGTTTCATGGACGGGAATTCACCCCTCCACTTT
CDR3aa: CASSFMDGNSPLHF

abundance: NA
v_gene: TRBV7-2
d_gene: NA
j_gene: TRBJ2-1
CDR3nt: TGTGCCAGCAGCTTCCGAGGCGATGAGCAGTTCTTC
CDR3aa: CASSFRGDEQFF

abundance: few
v_gene: TRBV5-8
d_gene: TRBD1
j_gene: TRBJ2-3
CDR3nt: TGTGCCAGCAGAACGCCCGGGACAGGGGAAACAGATACGCAGTATTTT
CDR3aa: CASRTPGTGETDTQYF

abundance: NA
v_gene: TRBV19
d_gene: NA
j_gene: TRBJ1-2
CDR3nt: TGTGCCAGTAGTATACAGGGAGTCGGCTATGGCTACACCTTC
CDR3aa: CASSIQGVGYGYTF

abundance: NA
v_gene: TRBV7-6
d_gene: TRBD2
j_gene: TRBJ2-1
CDR3nt: TGTGCCAGCAGCCGACGGACTAGCGGGGGGGCTGTTGAGCAGTTCTTC
CDR3aa: CASSRRTSGGAVEQFF

abundance: many
v_gene: TRBV6-1
d_gene: TRBD2
j_gene: TRBJ2-1
CDR3nt: TGTGCCAGCAGACTGACTAGCGGGAAATACAATGAGCAGTTCTTC
CDR3aa: CASRLTSGKYNEQFF

abundance: many
v_gene: TRBV5-6
d_gene: NA
j_gene: TRBJ1-2
CDR3nt: TGTGCCAGCAGCGCATCTACAGGAGTCTATGGCTACACCTTC
CDR3aa: CASSASTGVYGYTF

abundance: few
v_gene: TRBV5-6
d_gene: TRBD2
j_gene: TRBJ2-1
CDR3nt: TGTGCCAGCAGCTTATGGGGGGGGAGTAACAATGAGCAGTTCTTC
CDR3aa: CASSLWGGSNNEQFF

abundance: few
v_gene: TRBV5-8
d_gene: TRBD1
j_gene: TRBJ1-5
CDR3nt: TGTGCCAGCAGCTCCTGGACAGGGGGGAGCAATCAGCCCCAGCATTTT
CDR3aa: CASSSWTGGSNQPQHF

abundance: many
v_gene: TRBV6-1
d_gene: NA
j_gene: TRBJ1-5
CDR3nt: TGTGCCACTACAGATTCCGGTCAGCCCCAGCATTTT
CDR3aa: CATTDSGQPQHF